Sequencing of this TCR beta chain was carried out in a study of early T cells in non-severe SARS-CoV-2 infection. The study's findings and limits: The study's VDJdb matching favored anti-spike CD8 responses and missed private and CD4 specificities.

Notes on this clonotype: What it binds is not known.

The germline V and J ends were trimmed by 0 bases and 8 bases, with 17 bases remaining between them. The CDR3 runs 14 residues. Germline loops: CDR1 DFQATT, CDR2 SNEGSKA (reference sequence). One entry per CDR3 protein, called by TCRdb with MiXCR from the 5' RACE reads. The sample yields over 50,000 distinct CDR3 sequences, around 8% seen once. The J gene is TRBJ2-7, the V gene TRBV20-1; a weak D match, TRBD1 (6 bases). The specimen was whole blood. The clonotype comes from an adult who was a healthcare worker with PCR-confirmed SARS-CoV-2 infection or an uninfected control (not recorded which). CDR3 nucleotides: TGCAGTGCTAGAGAGGGAACAGGGTGGGTCAAGCAGTACTTC. It translates to CSAREGTGWVKQYF.